This TCR beta chain was documented in a study of cytomegalovirus exposure and HLA in healthy donors. Study observations and caveats: In a later analysis, most CMV-associated TCR beta chains appeared HLA-restricted. DRB1 had the most TCR associations and HLA-C the fewest, a later analysis found, with rates varying by HLA locus. Compared with the roughly 700-donor mean, an Asian-associated ancestry cluster reportedly had fewer N-insertions, according to a later analysis. Several of the most significant clusters were apparently associated with common viral pathogens in a later analysis.

Researchers ran the PCR with 60 Vbeta and 13 Jbeta primers. The data were produced by immunoSEQ multiplex PCR, yet TCRdb's version contains in-frame clones alone and is incomplete. The sample carries approximately 270,000 clones, approximately 80% recorded once. Worth noting for this clone: Its antigen is currently unknown.

Sequencing was carried out using PBMCs. The TCR was taken from a girl aged 2-10 years in good health and CMV-seronegative.

The CDR3 DNA is TGCAGCGGGACCAGTAAGAGACTAGCGGGAGGGCAGGGGCAAGAGACCCAGTACTTC. This translates into CSGTSKRLAGGQGQETQYF. The V gene is TRBV29-1, the J gene TRBJ2-5; TRBD2 matches 14 bases. The ends lost 7 bases at V and 2 bases at J; junction bases unmatched: 18. The germline CDR1 and CDR2 sequences are SQVTM and ANQGSEA. The CDR3 runs 19 residues.